The 26 T cell receptor beta chains below come from one sample, sequenced in a study of blood T cells in healthy people across ages. Through a sample-barcoded 5' primer and a J-beta primer mix, a second PCR was run for 7 to 11 cycles. Using its own MiXCR run on the 5' RACE reads, TCRdb lists one record per CDR3 protein. The sample contains roughly 650,000 distinct CDR3 sequences, about 34% of which appear only once. The specimen sequenced was blood. These receptors were taken from an elderly woman in good health.

In this sample, this clonotype turned up a few times. V gene TRBV11-2 combines with J gene TRBJ2-7; D uncertain. CDR3 length: 13 residues. V was trimmed by 1 base and J by 6 bases, leaving 10 bases between them. Germline V gene data show CDR1 as SGHAT and CDR2 as FQNNGV. The CDR3 is CASSLGLTCEQYF. The CDR3 nucleotides are TGTGCCAGCAGCTTAGGTCTCACCTGCGAGCAGTACTTC.

This clonotype occurred a few times. A much larger clone is a single base away; this may be a read error. CDR3 sequence reads: CASRALAGDEQFF. The CDR3 coding sequence is TGTGCCAGCAGGGCGTTGGCCGGGGATGAGCAGTTCTTC. The rearrangement joins TRBV25-1 to TRBJ2-1, with D maybe TRBD2 (5 bases). Germline loops: CDR1 MGHDK, CDR2 SYGVNS. V lost 6 bases to trimming and J lost 8 bases, with 14 bases between them. The CDR3 has 13 residues.

In its sample, this clonotype was seen many times. This chain connects TRBV7-2 to TRBJ2-5, with D perhaps TRBD1 or TRBD2 (6 bases each). Germline values: CDR1 SGHTA, CDR2 FQGNSA. This CDR3 is built from 13 residues. V was pared by 11 bases and J by 5 bases, with 18 bases between. The CDR3 loop is CASGWGAKETQYF. The CDR3 nucleotides are TGTGCCTCCGGCTGGGGGGCTAAGGAGACCCAGTACTTC.

This clonotype was seen only a few times. The V gene is TRBV3-1, the J gene TRBJ1-6; D gene ambiguous. Germline assignment: CDR1 LGHDT and CDR2 YNNKEL (reference sequence). The CDR3 has 14 residues. Trimming shortened V by 4 bases and J by 7 bases, and 11 bases separated the two germline ends. The CDR3: CASSPDSGNSPLHF. CDR3 nucleotide sequence: TGTGCCAGCAGCCCGGACTCTGGGAATTCACCCCTCCACTTT.

This clonotype was detected only a few times. The genes are TRBV3-1 and TRBJ2-5, with TRBD1 matching 8 bases. The CDR3 spans 15 residues. Per germline, CDR1 LGHDT and CDR2 YNNKEL (reference sequence). Trimming cost V 1 base and J 7 bases; bases outside gene matches: 8. The CDR3 loop is CASSQGTGMIRTQYF. In DNA form, the CDR3 reads TGTGCCAGCAGCCAAGGGACAGGGATGATAAGGACCCAGTACTTC.

CDR3: CASSPASTYEQYF. CDR3 nucleotides: TGTGCCAGCAGTCCTGCATCTACCTACGAGCAGTACTTC. The chain is built from TRBV27 and TRBJ2-7, with D unclear. The V end lost 5 bases, the J end lost 2 bases, and 10 bases lay between the germline ends. This CDR3 is 13 amino acids long. The V gene's germline CDR1 is MNHEY and CDR2 SMNVEV (reference sequence).

V gene TRBV20-1 combines with J gene TRBJ2-3, with 7 bases that match TRBD2. Trimming at V came to 0 bases and at J to 2 bases, leaving 8 bases not matched to a gene. From germline, CDR1 is DFQATT and CDR2 SNEGSKA (reference sequence). CDR3 length: 16 residues. The CDR3 nucleotides are TGCAGTGCTAGAGACCCCCTGGGGGGGGACACAGATACGCAGTATTTT. This translates into CSARDPLGGDTDTQYF.

The chain is built from TRBV6-5 and TRBJ1-2, with a tentative D call TRBD1 (5 bases). This CDR3 is built from 14 residues. V lost 2 bases to trimming and J lost 5 bases, with 12 bases between them. Germline V gives CDR1 MNHEY, CDR2 SVGAGI. The CDR3 is CASSYRGIGYGYTF. CDR3 nucleotide sequence: TGTGCCAGCAGTTACAGGGGAATAGGGTATGGCTACACCTTC.

This clonotype was counted at least ten times. This chain joins TRBV10-3 and TRBJ1-2; D is unclear. The V gene's germline CDR1 is ENHRY and CDR2 SYGVKD. CDR3 length: 13 residues. Trimming pared 4 bases from V and 8 bases from J, leaving 14 bases between. The CDR3 here is CAISVSGPSGYTF. CDR3 DNA: TGTGCCATCAGTGTCTCGGGTCCCAGCGGCTACACCTTC.

This clonotype was seen a single time. The rearrangement joins TRBV7-3 to TRBJ2-5, with 10 bases identical to TRBD2. The germline CDR1 and CDR2 sequences are SGHTA and FQGTGA. The CDR3 spans 15 residues. With 5 bases clipped from V and 11 bases from J, the junction kept 14 bases outside the gene matches. CDR3 region: CASSQLAGPDNEQYF. DNA of the CDR3: TGTGCCAGCAGCCAACTAGCGGGGCCCGACAATGAGCAGTACTTC.

This clonotype was counted ten times or more. The gene calls are TRBV9 and TRBJ2-3; TRBD2 matches at 7 bases. Unmatched junction bases numbered 5, after V lost 4 bases and J lost 0 bases. The CDR3 totals 15 residues. Looked up from germline, CDR1 is SGDLS and CDR2 is YYNGEE. The CDR3 region is CASSPLGGSTDTQYF. As DNA, the CDR3 is TGTGCCAGCAGCCCCCTGGGGGGGAGCACAGATACGCAGTATTTT.

At least ten counts were recorded for this clonotype. This chain connects TRBV7-6 to TRBJ2-3; tentatively, D is TRBD1 or TRBD2 (6 bases each). There are 17 residues in the CDR3. Trimming took off 3 bases at V and 5 bases at J, with 21 bases between the two ends. Germline V lookup: CDR1 SGHVS, CDR2 FNYEAQ. The CDR3 sequence: CASSLVGRGRLGDTQYF. Here the CDR3 DNA reads TGTGCCAGCAGCTTGGTGGGACGGGGGCGGCTGGGAGATACGCAGTATTTT.

Notes on this clonotype: A much larger clone sits a single nucleotide away, making a read error possible. V usage is TRBV20-1 and J usage is TRBJ1-5, with 9 positions matching TRBD1. From germline, CDR1 is DFQATT and CDR2 SNEGSKA (reference sequence). There are 13 residues in the CDR3. The V gene end was trimmed by 3 bases and the J gene end by 10 bases; junction bases not matched to a gene: 7. CDR3 amino acids: CSARDRGSQPQHF. In nucleotides, the CDR3 is TGCAGTGCTAGGGACAGGGGTTCTCAACCCCAGCATTTT.

This clonotype was counted at least ten times. The V call is TRBV7-6, the J call TRBJ2-3, with 11 bases lining up with TRBD2. The germline gives CDR1 SGHVS, CDR2 FNYEAQ. This CDR3 has 16 residues. Losses at the gene ends were 5 bases for V and 2 bases for J; bases not matched to a gene: 6. CDR3 loop: CASSVASGGNTDTQYF. CDR3 bases: TGTGCCAGCAGCGTCGCTAGCGGGGGGAACACAGATACGCAGTATTTT.

The V and J genes are TRBV6-5 and TRBJ2-7; 10 bases fit TRBD2. V shed 2 bases and J 4 bases; nucleotides not matched to a gene: 14. This CDR3 is built from 18 residues. Germline V CDR1 and CDR2: MNHEY, SVGAGI. For the CDR3, the DNA is TGTGCCAGCAGTTACAGCTCCCCTATAGCGGGAGGAGGATACGAGCAGTACTTC. This encodes CASSYSSPIAGGGYEQYF.

This clonotype was observed many times. The gene calls are TRBV6-2 or TRBV6-3 and TRBJ2-7; 7 positions match TRBD1. This CDR3 contains 16 residues. V was pared by 2 bases and J by 3 bases, with 10 bases of the junction left unmatched. The germline gives CDR1 MNHEY, CDR2 SVGEGT. In DNA form, the CDR3 reads TGTGCCAGCAGTTACAAGGGGCAGGGGGATTTCTACGAGCAGTACTTC. It yields the protein CASSYKGQGDFYEQYF.

This rearrangement joins TRBV20-1 to TRBJ2-1; D possibly corresponds to TRBD1 (6 bases). Germline CDR1 and CDR2: DFQATT and SNEGSKA (reference sequence). There are 15 residues in the CDR3. The V gene lost 3 bases and the J gene lost 1 base, with 13 bases spanning the gap. In DNA, the CDR3 is TGCAGTGCTAGTGGGGACAAGAGGTCCTACAATGAGCAGTTCTTC. It encodes CSASGDKRSYNEQFF.

This clonotype was picked up a small number of times. V is TRBV6-1 and J is TRBJ1-3; the D gene is possibly TRBD1 (6 bases). Germline V lookup: CDR1 MNHNS, CDR2 SASEGT. The CDR3 consists of 14 residues. The ends were cut back, 10 bases at V and 0 bases at J, with 13 bases in the middle. CDR3 residues: CAISVDSSGNTIYF. CDR3 nucleotides: TGTGCCATCTCTGTGGACAGCTCTGGAAACACCATATATTTT.

The CDR3 is CASITSGSAGELFF. CDR3 in DNA: TGTGCCAGCATTACTAGCGGGAGTGCCGGGGAGCTGTTTTTT. The chain employs TRBV12-3 or TRBV12-4 and TRBJ2-2; 11 nucleotides agree with TRBD2. This CDR3 has 14 amino acids. J lost 6 bases, V lost 7 bases, and 4 bases had no gene match.

In this sample, this clonotype turned up a few times. The rearrangement links TRBV7-9 to TRBJ2-5, with 7 bases identical to TRBD2. The germline CDR1 and CDR2 sequences are SEHNR and FQNEAQ (reference sequence). The CDR3 runs 14 residues. Trimming at V came to 5 bases and at J to 4 bases, leaving 7 bases not matched to a gene. CDR3 nucleotide sequence: TGTGCCAGCAGCCCGGAACTAGCGTCAGAGACCCAGTACTTC. Translated: CASSPELASETQYF.

Concerning this clonotype itself: A clone one base away is much larger, so this may be a read error. The V gene is TRBV20-1, the J gene TRBJ2-4, with 7 bases matching TRBD2. The better agreement between TRBJ2-7 and the DNA end casts doubt on the J call. Germline values: CDR1 DFQATT, CDR2 SNEGSKA (reference sequence). This CDR3 spans 15 amino acids. In nucleotides, the CDR3 is TGCAGTGCTAGACCCCTCGCAGGTCGGGGGGTCGAGCAGTACTTC. Translation gives CSARPLAGRGVEQYF.

Comment on this clonotype: This may be a read error, as it is one base from a much larger clone. V is TRBV6-8 and J is TRBJ1-6; 7 bases align to TRBD1. Germline loops: CDR1 MNHGY, CDR2 SAAAGT. The CDR3 contains 16 residues. The CDR3 loop reads CASSSIRQGRRSPPHF. The CDR3 region has the DNA TGTGCCAGCAGTTCCATACGACAGGGCAGACGTTCACCCCCCCACTTT.

This clonotype appeared a single time. The CDR3 bases are TGTGCCAGCAGTCTCCGACAGGTTTCGGGGCTCGATGAGCAGTTCTTC. Translated: CASSLRQVSGLDEQFF. This chain joins TRBV27 and TRBJ2-1; maybe TRBD1 (6 bases). Per the germline V gene, CDR1 is MNHEY and CDR2 is SMNVEV (reference sequence). This CDR3 is built from 16 residues. Between the trimmed V and J ends, which lost 5 bases and 8 bases, there was a span of 22 bases.

In DNA form, the CDR3 reads TGTGCCAGCAGTTTAAACCCGGGCCCCGGGAGCACTGAAGCTTTCTTT. Its translation: CASSLNPGPGSTEAFF. The chain recombines TRBV12-3 or TRBV12-4 with TRBJ1-1; D is undetermined. The CDR3 extends over 16 amino acids. V dropped 2 bases and J dropped 4 bases, with 17 bases sitting between them.

This clonotype was seen at least ten times. The CDR3 region is CASSLNPADGAVGNIQYF. The CDR3 coding sequence is TGCGCCAGCAGCTTAAATCCCGCCGACGGGGCCGTCGGGAACATTCAGTACTTC. V is TRBV5-1 and J is TRBJ2-4; D may correspond to TRBD1 or TRBD2 (5 bases each). CDR3 size: 18 residues. Trimming pared 2 bases from V and 7 bases from J, leaving 25 bases between. Germline V lookup: CDR1 SGHRS, CDR2 YFSETQ.

As for this clonotype: One junction end does not reproduce the germline sequence, and a read error may be involved. The V and J genes are TRBV18 and TRBJ2-7; 7 bases map to TRBD2. The CDR3 loop spans 15 amino acids. Per germline, CDR1 KGHSH and CDR2 LQKENI. This CDR3 is CASSPASGAHYERYF. The CDR3 DNA reads as TGTGCCAGCTCACCGGCCAGCGGGGCCCATTACGAGCGGTACTTC.